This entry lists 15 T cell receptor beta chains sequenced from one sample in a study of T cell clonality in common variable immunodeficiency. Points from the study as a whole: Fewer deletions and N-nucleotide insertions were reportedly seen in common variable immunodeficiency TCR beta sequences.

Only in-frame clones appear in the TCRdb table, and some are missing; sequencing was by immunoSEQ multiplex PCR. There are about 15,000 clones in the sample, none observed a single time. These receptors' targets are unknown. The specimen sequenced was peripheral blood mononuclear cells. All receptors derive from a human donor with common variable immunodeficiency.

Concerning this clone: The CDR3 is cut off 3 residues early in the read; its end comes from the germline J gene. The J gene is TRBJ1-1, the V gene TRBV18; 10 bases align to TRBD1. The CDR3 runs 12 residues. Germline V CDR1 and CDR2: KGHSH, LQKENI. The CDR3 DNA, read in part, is TGTGCCAGCTCTCCGGGACAGGGGAAA. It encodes CASSPGQGK. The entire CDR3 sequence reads CASSPGQGKAFF.

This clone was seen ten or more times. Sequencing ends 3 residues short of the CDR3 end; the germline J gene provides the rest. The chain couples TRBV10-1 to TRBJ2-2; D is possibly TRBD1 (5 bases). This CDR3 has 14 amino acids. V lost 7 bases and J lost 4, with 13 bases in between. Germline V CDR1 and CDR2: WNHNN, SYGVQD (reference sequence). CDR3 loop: CASIWQGITGELFF. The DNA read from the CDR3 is TGCGCCAGCATTTGGCAGGGAATCACCGGGGAG.

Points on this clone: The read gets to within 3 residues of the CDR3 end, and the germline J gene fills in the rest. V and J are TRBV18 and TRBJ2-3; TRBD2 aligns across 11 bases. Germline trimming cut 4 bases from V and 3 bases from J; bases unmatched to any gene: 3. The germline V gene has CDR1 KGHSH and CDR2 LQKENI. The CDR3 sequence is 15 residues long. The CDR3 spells CASSRGTSGTDTQYF. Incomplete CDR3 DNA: TGTGCCAGCTCACGAGGGACTAGCGGAACAGATACG.

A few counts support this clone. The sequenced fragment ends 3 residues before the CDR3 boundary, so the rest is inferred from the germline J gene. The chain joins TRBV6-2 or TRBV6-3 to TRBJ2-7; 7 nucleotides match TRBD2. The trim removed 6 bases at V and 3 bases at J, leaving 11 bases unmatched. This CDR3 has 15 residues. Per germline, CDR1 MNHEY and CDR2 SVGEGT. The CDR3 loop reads CASRSASGGDYEQYF. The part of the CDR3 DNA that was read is TGTGCCAGCAGATCGGCGTCGGGGGGTGACTACGAG.

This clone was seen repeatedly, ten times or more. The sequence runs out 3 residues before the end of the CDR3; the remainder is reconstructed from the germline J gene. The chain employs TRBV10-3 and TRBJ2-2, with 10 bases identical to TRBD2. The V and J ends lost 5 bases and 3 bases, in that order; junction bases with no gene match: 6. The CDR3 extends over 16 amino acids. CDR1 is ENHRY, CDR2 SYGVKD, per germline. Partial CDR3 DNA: TGTGCCATCAGTCTACGGACTAGCGGTCACACCGGGGAG. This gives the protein CAISLRTSGHTGE. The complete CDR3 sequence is CAISLRTSGHTGELFF.

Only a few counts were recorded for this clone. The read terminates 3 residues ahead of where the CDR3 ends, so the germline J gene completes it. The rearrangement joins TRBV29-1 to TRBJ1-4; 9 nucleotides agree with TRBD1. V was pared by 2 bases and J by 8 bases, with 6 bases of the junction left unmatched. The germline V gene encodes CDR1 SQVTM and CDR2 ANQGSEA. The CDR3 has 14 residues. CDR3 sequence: CSVESQGAGEKLFF. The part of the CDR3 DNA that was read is TGCAGCGTTGAATCACAGGGGGCTGGGGAAAAA.

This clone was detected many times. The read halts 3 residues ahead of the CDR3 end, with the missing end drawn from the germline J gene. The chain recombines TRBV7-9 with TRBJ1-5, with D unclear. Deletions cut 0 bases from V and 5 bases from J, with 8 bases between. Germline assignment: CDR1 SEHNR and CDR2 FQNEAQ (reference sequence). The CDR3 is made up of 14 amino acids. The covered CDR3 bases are TGTGCCAGCAGCTTAGCGAGTTCGGATCAGCCC. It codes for CASSLASSDQP. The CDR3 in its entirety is CASSLASSDQPQHF. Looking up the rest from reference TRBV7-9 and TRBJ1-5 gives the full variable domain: DTGVSQNPRHKITKRGQNVTFRCDPISEHNRLYWYRQTLGQGPEFLTYFQNEAQLEKSRLLSDRFSAERPKGSFSTLEIQRTEQGDSAMYLCASSLASSDQPQHFGDGTRLSIL.

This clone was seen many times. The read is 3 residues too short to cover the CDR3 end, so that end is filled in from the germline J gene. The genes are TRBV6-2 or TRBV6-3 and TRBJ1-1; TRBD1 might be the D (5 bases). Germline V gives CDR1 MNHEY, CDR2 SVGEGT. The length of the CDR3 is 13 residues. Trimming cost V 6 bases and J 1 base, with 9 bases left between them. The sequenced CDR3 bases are TGTGCCAGCAGCCCGACAGAGAACACTGAA. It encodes CASSPTENTE. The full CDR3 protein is CASSPTENTEAFF.

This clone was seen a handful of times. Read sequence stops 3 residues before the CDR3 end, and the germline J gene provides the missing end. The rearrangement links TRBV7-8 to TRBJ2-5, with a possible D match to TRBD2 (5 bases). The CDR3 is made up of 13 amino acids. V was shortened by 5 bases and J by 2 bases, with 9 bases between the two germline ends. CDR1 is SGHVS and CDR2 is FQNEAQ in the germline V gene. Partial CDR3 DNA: TGTGCCAGCAGCCTCGGACTGCAAGAGACC. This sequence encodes CASSLGLQET. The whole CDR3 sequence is CASSLGLQETQYF.

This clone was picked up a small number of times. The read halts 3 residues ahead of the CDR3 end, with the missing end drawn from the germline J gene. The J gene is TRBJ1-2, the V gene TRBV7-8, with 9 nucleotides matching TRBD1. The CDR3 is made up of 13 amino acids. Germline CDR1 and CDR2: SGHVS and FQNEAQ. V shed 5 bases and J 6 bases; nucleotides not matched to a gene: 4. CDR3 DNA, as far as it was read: TGTGCCAGCAGCCGGGGACAGGGTAATGGC. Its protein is CASSRGQGNG. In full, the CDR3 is CASSRGQGNGYTF.

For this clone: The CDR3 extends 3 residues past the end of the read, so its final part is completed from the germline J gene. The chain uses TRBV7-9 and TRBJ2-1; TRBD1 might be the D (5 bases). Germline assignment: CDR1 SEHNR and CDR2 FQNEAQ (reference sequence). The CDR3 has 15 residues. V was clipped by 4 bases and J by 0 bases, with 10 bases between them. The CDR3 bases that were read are TGTGCCAGCAGCTCCAGGGCCAGCTCCTACAATGAG. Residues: CASSSRASSYNE. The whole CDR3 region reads CASSSRASSYNEQFF.

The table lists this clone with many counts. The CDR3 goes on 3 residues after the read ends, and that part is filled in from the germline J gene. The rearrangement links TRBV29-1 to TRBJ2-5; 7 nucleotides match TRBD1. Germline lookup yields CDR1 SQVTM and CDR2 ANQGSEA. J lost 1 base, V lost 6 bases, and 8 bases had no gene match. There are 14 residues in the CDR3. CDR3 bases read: TGCAGCGTGACGGCCGGGACAGCCCAAGAGACC. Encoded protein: CSVTAGTAQET. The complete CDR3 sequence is CSVTAGTAQETQYF.

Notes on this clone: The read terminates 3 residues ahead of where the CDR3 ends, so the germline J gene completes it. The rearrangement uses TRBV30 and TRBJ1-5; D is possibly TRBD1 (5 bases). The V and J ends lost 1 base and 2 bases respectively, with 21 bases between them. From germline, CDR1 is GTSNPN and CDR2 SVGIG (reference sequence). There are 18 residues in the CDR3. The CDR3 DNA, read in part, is TGTGCCTGGAGTGCCACTAATTTCGAGGGGAGACGCAATCAGCCC. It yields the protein CAWSATNFEGRRNQP. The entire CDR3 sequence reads CAWSATNFEGRRNQPQHF. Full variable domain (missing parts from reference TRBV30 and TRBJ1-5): SQTIHQWPATLVQPVGSPLSLECTVEGTSNPNLYWYRQAAGRGLQLLFYSVGIGQISSEVPQNLSASRPQDRQFILSSKKLLLSDSGFYLCAWSATNFEGRRNQPQHFGDGTRLSIL.

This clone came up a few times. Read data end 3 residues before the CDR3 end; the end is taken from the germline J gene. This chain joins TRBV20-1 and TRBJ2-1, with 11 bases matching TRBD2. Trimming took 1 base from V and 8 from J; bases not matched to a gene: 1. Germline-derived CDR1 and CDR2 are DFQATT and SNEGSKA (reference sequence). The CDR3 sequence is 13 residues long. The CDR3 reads CSARGLAGYEQFF. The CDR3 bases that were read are TGCAGTGCTAGAGGACTAGCGGGGTATGAG.

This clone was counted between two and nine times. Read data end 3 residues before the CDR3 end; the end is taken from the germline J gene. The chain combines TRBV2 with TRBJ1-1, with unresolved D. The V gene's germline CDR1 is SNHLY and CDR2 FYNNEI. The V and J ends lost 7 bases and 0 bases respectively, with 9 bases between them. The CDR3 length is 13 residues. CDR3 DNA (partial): TGTGCCAGCATCAGGACTGTGAACACTGAA. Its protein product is CASIRTVNTE. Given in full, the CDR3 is CASIRTVNTEAFF.